These T cell receptor beta chains were read from a single sample in a study of shared clonotypes between healthy human individuals. Method: immunoSEQ multiplex PCR; TCRdb's copy keeps in-frame clones and lacks some. The table includes approximately 2.4 million clones, more than 90% detected once. Input material: naive CD4+ T cells sorted from blood. Receptors were obtained from a man younger than 35 in good health. Both conserved end residues are part of each CDR3. Fields, in order: J gene, V gene, CDR3 protein.

>TRBJ2-5|TRBV6-5
CASSYSSGGSGETQYF
>TRBJ2-1|TRBV11-2
CASSPSAGGPREQFF
>TRBJ1-6|TRBV7-3
CASSLSQRRTLHF
>TRBJ2-7|TRBV27
CASIPQSSGGNVQYF
>TRBJ2-3|TRBV25-1
CASSEAGTDTQYF
>TRBJ2-1|TRBV11-2
CASSFRQSNYNEQFF
>TRBJ1-6|TRBV6-5
CASSYSNQGANSPLHF
>TRBJ1-2|TRBV6-5
CASGSDYGYTF
>TRBJ2-4|TRBV4-1
CASSQDHPGGKNIQYF
>TRBJ1-2|TRBV7-9
CASSLSIDGYGYTF
>TRBJ1-2|TRBV6-6
CATDRASGYTF
>TRBJ2-7|TRBV7-8
CASSPDRRPSYEQYF
>TRBJ1-6|TRBV19
CASTRSGGRNSPLHF
>TRBJ2-5|TRBV5-4
CASSVDRYQETQYF
>TRBJ1-2|TRBV10-3
CAISEGTNYGYTF
>TRBJ2-1|TRBV5-1
CASSGGTSGRTSYNEQFF
>TRBJ1-5|TRBV30
CAWSPGTGIPSNQPQHF
>TRBJ2-4|TRBV27
CASSLGPGYIQYF
>TRBJ2-2|TRBV19
CASSMEGGTNTGELFF
>TRBJ2-5|TRBV20-1
CSAGTQETQYF
>TRBJ1-4|TRBV6-1
CASTGAGGTNEKLFF
>TRBJ1-5|TRBV7-2
CASSYDRDQPQHF
>TRBJ2-3|TRBV30
CAWSRALAGAITDTQYF